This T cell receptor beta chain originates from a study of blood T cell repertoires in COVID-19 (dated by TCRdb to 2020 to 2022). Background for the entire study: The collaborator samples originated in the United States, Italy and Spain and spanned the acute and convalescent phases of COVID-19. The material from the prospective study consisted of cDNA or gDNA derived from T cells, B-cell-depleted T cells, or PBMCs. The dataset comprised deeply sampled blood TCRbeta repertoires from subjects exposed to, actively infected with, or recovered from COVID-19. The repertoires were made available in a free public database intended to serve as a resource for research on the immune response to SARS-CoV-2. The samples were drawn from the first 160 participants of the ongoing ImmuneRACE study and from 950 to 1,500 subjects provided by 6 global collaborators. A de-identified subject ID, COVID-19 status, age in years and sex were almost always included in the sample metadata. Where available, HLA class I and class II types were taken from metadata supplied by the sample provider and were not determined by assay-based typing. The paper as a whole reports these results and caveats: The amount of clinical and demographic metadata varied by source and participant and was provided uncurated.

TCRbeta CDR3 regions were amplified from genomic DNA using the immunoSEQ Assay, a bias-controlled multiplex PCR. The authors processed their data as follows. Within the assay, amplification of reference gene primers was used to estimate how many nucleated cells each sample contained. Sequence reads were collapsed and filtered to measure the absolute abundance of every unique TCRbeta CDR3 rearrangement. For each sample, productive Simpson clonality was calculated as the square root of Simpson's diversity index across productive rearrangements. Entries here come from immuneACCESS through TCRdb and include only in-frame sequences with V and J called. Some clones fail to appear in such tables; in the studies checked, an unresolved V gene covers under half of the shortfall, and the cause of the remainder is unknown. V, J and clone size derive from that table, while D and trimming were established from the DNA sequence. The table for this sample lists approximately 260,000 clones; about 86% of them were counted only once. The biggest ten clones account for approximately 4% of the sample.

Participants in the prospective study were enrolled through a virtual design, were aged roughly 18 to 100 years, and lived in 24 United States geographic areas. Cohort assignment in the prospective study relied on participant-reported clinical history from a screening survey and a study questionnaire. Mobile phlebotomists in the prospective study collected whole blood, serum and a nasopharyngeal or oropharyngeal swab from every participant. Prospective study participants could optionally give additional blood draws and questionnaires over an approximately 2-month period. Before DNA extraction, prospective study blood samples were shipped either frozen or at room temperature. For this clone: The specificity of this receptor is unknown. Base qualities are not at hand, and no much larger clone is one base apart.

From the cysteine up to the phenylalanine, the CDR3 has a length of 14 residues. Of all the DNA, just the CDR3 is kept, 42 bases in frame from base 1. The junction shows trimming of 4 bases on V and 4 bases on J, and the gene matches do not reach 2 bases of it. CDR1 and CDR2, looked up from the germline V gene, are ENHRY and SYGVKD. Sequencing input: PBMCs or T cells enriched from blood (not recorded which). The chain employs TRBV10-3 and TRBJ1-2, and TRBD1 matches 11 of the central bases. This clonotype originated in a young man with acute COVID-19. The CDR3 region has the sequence CAISAGQGAYGYTF. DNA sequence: TGTGCCATCAGTGCCGGACAGGGGGCCTATGGCTACACCTTC.